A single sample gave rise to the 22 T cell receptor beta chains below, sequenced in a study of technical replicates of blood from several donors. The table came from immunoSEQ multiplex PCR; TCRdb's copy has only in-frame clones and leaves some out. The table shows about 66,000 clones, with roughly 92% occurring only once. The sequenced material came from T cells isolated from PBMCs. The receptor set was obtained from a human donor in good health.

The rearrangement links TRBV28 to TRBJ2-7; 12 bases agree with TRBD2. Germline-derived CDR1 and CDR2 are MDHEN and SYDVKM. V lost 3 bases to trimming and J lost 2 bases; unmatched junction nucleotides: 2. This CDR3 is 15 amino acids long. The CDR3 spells CASSFGLAGPYEQYF. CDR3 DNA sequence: TGTGCCAGCAGTTTCGGACTAGCGGGACCCTACGAGCAGTACTTC.

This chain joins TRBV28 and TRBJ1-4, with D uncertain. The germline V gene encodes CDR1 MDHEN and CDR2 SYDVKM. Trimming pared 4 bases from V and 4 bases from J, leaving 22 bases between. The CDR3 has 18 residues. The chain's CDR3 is CASSSLGNIRGRNEKLFF. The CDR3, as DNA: TGTGCCAGCAGTTCGCTCGGGAACATCCGTGGCCGTAATGAAAAACTGTTTTTT.

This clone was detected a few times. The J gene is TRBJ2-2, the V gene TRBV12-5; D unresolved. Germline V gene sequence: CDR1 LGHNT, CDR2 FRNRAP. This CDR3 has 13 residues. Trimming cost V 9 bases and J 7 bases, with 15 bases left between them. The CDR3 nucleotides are TGTGCTAGCGCCCCAGACCTAGGCGGGGAGCTGTTTTTT. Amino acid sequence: CASAPDLGGELFF.

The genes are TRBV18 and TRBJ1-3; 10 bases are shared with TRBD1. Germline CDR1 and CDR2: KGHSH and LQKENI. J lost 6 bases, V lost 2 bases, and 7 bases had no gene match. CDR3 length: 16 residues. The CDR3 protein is CASSPLTGTGENTIYF. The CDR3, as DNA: TGTGCCAGCTCACCATTAACCGGGACAGGGGAAAACACCATATATTTT.

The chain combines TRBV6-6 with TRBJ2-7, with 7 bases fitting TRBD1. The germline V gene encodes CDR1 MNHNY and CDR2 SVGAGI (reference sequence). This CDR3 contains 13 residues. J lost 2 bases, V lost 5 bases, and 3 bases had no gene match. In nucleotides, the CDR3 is TGTGCCAGCAGTCAAGGGACAGCCTACGAGCAGTACTTC. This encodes CASSQGTAYEQYF.

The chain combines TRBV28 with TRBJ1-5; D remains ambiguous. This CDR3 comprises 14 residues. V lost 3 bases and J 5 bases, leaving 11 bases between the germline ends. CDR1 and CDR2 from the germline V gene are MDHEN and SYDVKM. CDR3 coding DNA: TGTGCCAGCAGTTTGGGAGTGTTATATCAGCCCCAGCATTTT. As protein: CASSLGVLYQPQHF.

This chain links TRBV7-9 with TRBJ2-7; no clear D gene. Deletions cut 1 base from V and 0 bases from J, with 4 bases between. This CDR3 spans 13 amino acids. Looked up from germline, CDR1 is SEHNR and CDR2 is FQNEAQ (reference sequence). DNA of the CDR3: TGTGCCAGCAGCTTAGACAGCTCCTACGAGCAGTACTTC. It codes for CASSLDSSYEQYF. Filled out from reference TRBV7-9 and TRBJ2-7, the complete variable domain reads DTGVSQNPRHKITKRGQNVTFRCDPISEHNRLYWYRQTLGQGPEFLTYFQNEAQLEKSRLLSDRFSAERPKGSFSTLEIQRTEQGDSAMYLCASSLDSSYEQYFGPGTRLTVT.

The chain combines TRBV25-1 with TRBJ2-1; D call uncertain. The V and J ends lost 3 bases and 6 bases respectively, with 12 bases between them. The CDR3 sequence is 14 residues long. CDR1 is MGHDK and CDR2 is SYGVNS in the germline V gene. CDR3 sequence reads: CASSELTTANEQFF. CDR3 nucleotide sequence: TGTGCCAGCAGTGAGCTAACTACCGCCAATGAGCAGTTCTTC.

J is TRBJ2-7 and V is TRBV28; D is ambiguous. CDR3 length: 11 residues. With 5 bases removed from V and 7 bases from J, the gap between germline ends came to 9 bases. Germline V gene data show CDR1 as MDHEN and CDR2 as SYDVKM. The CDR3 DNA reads TGTGCCAGCAGTGATTACGGGGAGCAGTACTTC. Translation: CASSDYGEQYF.

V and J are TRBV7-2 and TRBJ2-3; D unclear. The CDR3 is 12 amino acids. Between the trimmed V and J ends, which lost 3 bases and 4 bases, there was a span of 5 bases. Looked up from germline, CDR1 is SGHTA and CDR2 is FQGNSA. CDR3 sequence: CASSLSSDTQYF. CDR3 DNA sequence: TGTGCCAGCAGCTTGTCCTCAGATACGCAGTATTTT.

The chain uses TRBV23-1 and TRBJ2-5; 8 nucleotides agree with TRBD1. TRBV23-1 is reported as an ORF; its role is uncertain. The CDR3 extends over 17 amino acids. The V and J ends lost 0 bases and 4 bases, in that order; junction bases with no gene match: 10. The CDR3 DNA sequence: TGCGCCAGCAGTCAATCTGCCAAGACAGGGGTGAGAGAGACCCAGTACTTC. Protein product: CASSQSAKTGVRETQYF.

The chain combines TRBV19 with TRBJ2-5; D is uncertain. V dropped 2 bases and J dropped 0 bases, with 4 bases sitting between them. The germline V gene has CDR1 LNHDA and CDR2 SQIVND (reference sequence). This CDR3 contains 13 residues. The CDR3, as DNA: TGTGCCAGTAGTATATCGTACCAAGAGACCCAGTACTTC. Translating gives CASSISYQETQYF.

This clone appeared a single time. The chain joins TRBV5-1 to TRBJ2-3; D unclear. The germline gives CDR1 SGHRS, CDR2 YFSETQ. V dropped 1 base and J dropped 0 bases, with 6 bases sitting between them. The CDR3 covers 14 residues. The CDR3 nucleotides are TGCGCCAGCAGCTTGACGGAGAGCACAGATACGCAGTATTTT. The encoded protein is CASSLTESTDTQYF. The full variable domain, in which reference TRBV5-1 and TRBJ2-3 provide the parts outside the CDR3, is KAGVTQTPRYLIKTRGQQVTLSCSPISGHRSVSWYQQTPGQGLQFLFEYFSETQRNKGNFPGRFSGRQFSNSRSEMNVSTLELGDSALYLCASSLTESTDTQYFGPGTRLTVL.

The CDR3: CASSRGQPQHF. The CDR3 bases are TGTGCCAGCAGTAGGGGTCAGCCCCAGCATTTT. The chain employs TRBV28 and TRBJ1-5; D may be TRBD1 (5 bases). Germline lookup yields CDR1 MDHEN and CDR2 SYDVKM. The CDR3 sequence is 11 residues long. Trimming left V 5 bases short and J 6 bases short, with 5 bases between.

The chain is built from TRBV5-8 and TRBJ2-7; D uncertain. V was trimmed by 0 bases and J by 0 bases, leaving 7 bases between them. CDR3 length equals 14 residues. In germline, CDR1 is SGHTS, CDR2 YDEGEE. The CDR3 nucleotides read TGTGCCAGCAGCTTGGGCGGAAACTCCTACGAGCAGTACTTC. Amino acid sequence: CASSLGGNSYEQYF.

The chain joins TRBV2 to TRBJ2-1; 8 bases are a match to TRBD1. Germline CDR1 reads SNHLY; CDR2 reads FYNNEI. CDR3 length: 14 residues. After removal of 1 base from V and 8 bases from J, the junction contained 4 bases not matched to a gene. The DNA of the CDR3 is TGTGCCAGCAGTGAAGGGACAGGGACTTATGAGCAGTTCTTC. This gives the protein CASSEGTGTYEQFF. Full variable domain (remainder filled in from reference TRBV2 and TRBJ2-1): EPEVTQTPSHQVTQMGQEVILRCVPISNHLYFYWYRQILGQKVEFLVSFYNNEISEKSEIFDDQFSVERPDGSNFTLKIRSTKLEDSAMYFCASSEGTGTYEQFFGPGTRLTVL.

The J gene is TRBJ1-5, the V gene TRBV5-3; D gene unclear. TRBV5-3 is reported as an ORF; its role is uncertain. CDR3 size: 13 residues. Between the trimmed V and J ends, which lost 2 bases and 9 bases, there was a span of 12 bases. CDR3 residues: CARSFPYVRPQHF. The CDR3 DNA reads TGTGCCAGAAGCTTCCCCTACGTGCGGCCCCAGCATTTT.

The CDR3 reads CSVVGGENYGYTF. Here the CDR3 DNA reads TGCAGCGTTGTAGGGGGCGAGAACTATGGCTACACCTTC. V and J are TRBV29-1 and TRBJ1-2, with 7 bases identical to TRBD1. The V segment lost 4 bases and the J segment 2 bases; nucleotides outside the gene matches: 4. Germline V lookup: CDR1 SQVTM, CDR2 ANQGSEA. There are 13 residues in the CDR3. The full variable domain, its missing parts supplied by reference TRBV29-1 and TRBJ1-2, is SAVISQKPSRDICQRGTSLTIQCQVDSQVTMMFWYRQQPGQSLTLIATANQGSEATYESGFVIDKFPISRPNLTFSTLTVSNMSPEDSSIYLCSVVGGENYGYTFGSGTRLTVV.

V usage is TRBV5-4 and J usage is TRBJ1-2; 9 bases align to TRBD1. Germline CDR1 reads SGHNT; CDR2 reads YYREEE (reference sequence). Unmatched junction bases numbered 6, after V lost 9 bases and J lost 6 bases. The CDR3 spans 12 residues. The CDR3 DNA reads TGTGCCACCGGGACAGGGATGGATGGCTACACCTTC. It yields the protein CATGTGMDGYTF. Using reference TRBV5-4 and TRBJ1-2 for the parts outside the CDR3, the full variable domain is ETGVTQSPTHLIKTRGQQVTLRCSSQSGHNTVSWYQQALGQGPQFIFQYYREEENGRGNFPPRFSGLQFPNYSSELNVNALELDDSALYLCATGTGMDGYTFGSGTRLTVV.

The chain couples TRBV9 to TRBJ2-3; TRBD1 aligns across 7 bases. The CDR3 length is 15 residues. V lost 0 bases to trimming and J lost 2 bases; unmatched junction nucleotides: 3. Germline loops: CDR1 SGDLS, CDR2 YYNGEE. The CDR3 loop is CASSVEQGYTDTQYF. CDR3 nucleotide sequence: TGTGCCAGCAGCGTAGAACAGGGGTACACAGATACGCAGTATTTT.

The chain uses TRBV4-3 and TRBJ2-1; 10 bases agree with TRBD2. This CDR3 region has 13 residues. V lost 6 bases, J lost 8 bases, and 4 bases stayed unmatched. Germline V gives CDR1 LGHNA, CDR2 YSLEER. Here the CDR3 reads CASSWGLAYEQFF. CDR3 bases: TGCGCCAGCAGTTGGGGACTAGCGTATGAGCAGTTCTTC.

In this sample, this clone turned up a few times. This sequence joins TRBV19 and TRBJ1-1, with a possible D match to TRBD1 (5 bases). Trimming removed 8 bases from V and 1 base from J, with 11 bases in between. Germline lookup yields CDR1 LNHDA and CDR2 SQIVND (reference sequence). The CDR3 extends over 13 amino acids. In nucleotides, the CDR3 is TGTGCCAGTGGCCAGGGTCAGAACACTGAAGCTTTCTTT. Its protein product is CASGQGQNTEAFF.